Following are 30 T cell receptor beta chains from one sample sequenced in a study of monozygotic twins with cystic fibrosis. The table came from immunoSEQ multiplex PCR; TCRdb's copy has only in-frame clones and leaves some out. The sample has 14,000 or so clones, just under 95% seen once. The sequenced material came from blood. The receptors were sampled from a girl aged 2-10 years with cystic fibrosis.

V gene TRBV7-2 combines with J gene TRBJ2-6; TRBD2 matches 10 bases. The junction had 9 bases not matched to a gene; V was cut back by 6 bases and J by 4 bases. Germline CDR1 SGHTA, CDR2 FQGNSA. The CDR3 totals 17 residues. The CDR3 region is CASRLRLAGAGANVLTF. The CDR3 DNA sequence: TGTGCCAGCAGACTGCGGCTAGCGGGAGCCGGGGCCAACGTCCTGACTTTC. The variable domain in full, completed from reference TRBV7-2 and TRBJ2-6, reads GAGVSQSPSNKVTEKGKDVELRCDPISGHTALYWYRQSLGQGLEFLIYFQGNSAPDKSGLPSDRFSAERTGGSVSTLTIQRTQQEDSAVYLCASRLRLAGAGANVLTFGAGSRLTVL.

The table lists this clone with a count of one. DNA for the CDR3: TGCAGCGTCGAACGGGGAGGGGGCGGCCCCCTCTACGAGCAGTACTTC. Its translation is CSVERGGGGPLYEQYF. The chain joins TRBV29-1 to TRBJ2-7, with D tentatively TRBD1 or TRBD2 (7 bases each). Trimming took off 6 bases at V and 3 bases at J, with 24 bases between the two ends. The CDR3 has 16 residues. CDR1 and CDR2 (germline): SQVTM, ANQGSEA.

This chain joins TRBV4-3 and TRBJ2-7; 11 nucleotides agree with TRBD2. The CDR3 has 16 amino acids. With 0 bases clipped from V and 4 bases from J, the junction kept 5 bases outside the gene matches. Germline V CDR1 and CDR2: LGHNA, YSLEER. The CDR3, as DNA: TGCGCCAGCAGCCAAGATAGGGCTAGCGGGAGGTACGAGCAGTACTTC. It encodes CASSQDRASGRYEQYF.

The gene calls are TRBV29-1 and TRBJ2-1, with TRBD2 identical over 8 bases. The length of the CDR3 is 15 residues. Germline V gene data show CDR1 as SQVTM and CDR2 as ANQGSEA. After removal of 4 bases from V and 2 bases from J, the junction contained 7 bases not matched to a gene. The CDR3 region has the DNA TGCAGCGTTGGAGGGCTAGCGGGTACCTACAATGAGCAGTTCTTC. Protein: CSVGGLAGTYNEQFF.

The chain is built from TRBV6-5 and TRBJ2-2; D gene uncertain. The V gene's germline CDR1 is MNHEY and CDR2 SVGAGI. The CDR3 is 13 residues long. Between the trimmed V and J ends, which lost 7 bases and 10 bases, there was a span of 16 bases. In DNA, the CDR3 is TGTGCCAGCAAGCTAGGGCCAGCTGCGGAGCTGTTTTTT. Translated, it gives CASKLGPAAELFF.

The chain couples TRBV7-8 to TRBJ2-4; D may be TRBD1 (5 bases). The CDR3 spans 18 residues. Trimming shortened V by 3 bases and J by 0 bases, and 18 bases separated the two germline ends. Germline CDR1 and CDR2: SGHVS and FQNEAQ. The CDR3, as DNA: TGTGCCAGCAGCTTTTCTCCGACAGCTGAACTAGCCAAAAACATTCAGTACTTC. As protein: CASSFSPTAELAKNIQYF.

This chain connects TRBV15 to TRBJ2-2; D ambiguous. Germline CDR1 LNHNV, CDR2 YYDKDF (reference sequence). Trimming took off 5 bases at V and 4 bases at J, with 17 bases between the two ends. The CDR3 totals 16 residues. CDR3 protein: CATSPLSLGSTGELFF. CDR3 DNA: TGTGCCACCAGCCCCCTTTCGCTAGGGTCCACCGGGGAGCTGTTTTTT.

The J gene is TRBJ2-4, the V gene TRBV2; D gene ambiguous. This CDR3 region has 15 residues. Trimming left V 3 bases short and J 1 base short, with 10 bases between. Germline CDR1 reads SNHLY; CDR2 reads FYNNEI. CDR3 loop: CASSDSRLAKNIQYF. In DNA, the CDR3 is TGTGCCAGCAGTGATTCGCGGCTGGCCAAAAACATTCAGTACTTC.

The rearrangement links TRBV20-1 to TRBJ1-2; 7 nucleotides match TRBD1. V shed 2 bases, J shed 6 bases, and the junction held 0 bases outside the gene matches. This CDR3 region has 11 residues. Germline loops: CDR1 DFQATT, CDR2 SNEGSKA (reference sequence). For the CDR3, the DNA is TGCAGTGCTAGACAGGGGGATGGCTACACCTTC. Translated: CSARQGDGYTF.

Here the CDR3 DNA reads TGTGCCAGCAGTTTATCGGGAGGACTCCTTGAGACCCAGTACTTC. It translates to CASSLSGGLLETQYF. The chain uses TRBV27 and TRBJ2-5; TRBD2 might be the D (6 bases). Germline values: CDR1 MNHEY, CDR2 SMNVEV (reference sequence). CDR3 length equals 15 residues. V lost 0 bases, J lost 5 bases, and 13 bases lay in between.

This sequence joins TRBV5-3 and TRBJ1-4, with 9 bases that match TRBD1. TRBV5-3 falls under the ORF class, with uncertain function. V was pared by 4 bases and J by 5 bases, with 6 bases of the junction left unmatched. The CDR3 runs to 15 residues. The CDR3 region has the DNA TGTGCCAGAAGCCTCACAGGGGGCGGGAATGAAAAACTGTTTTTT. Amino acid sequence: CARSLTGGGNEKLFF.

The chain couples TRBV6-1 to TRBJ1-1; possible D gene TRBD1, 6 bases. The CDR3 extends over 15 amino acids. The V end lost 2 bases, the J end lost 5 bases, and 15 bases lay between the germline ends. Germline V gene data show CDR1 as MNHNS and CDR2 as SASEGT. The CDR3 loop is CASSEYGGRGTEAFF. In DNA, the CDR3 is TGTGCCAGCAGTGAATATGGGGGGAGGGGGACTGAAGCTTTCTTT.

The V and J genes are TRBV6-5 and TRBJ1-1, with a tentative D call TRBD1 (6 bases). The germline V and J ends were trimmed by 8 bases and 2 bases, with 15 bases remaining between them. Germline-derived CDR1 and CDR2 are MNHEY and SVGAGI. This CDR3 comprises 14 residues. The CDR3, as DNA: TGTGCCAGCGAGACACAGGGAGAAAACACTGAAGCTTTCTTT. It encodes CASETQGENTEAFF.

This clone was observed a handful of times. This sequence joins TRBV10-1 and TRBJ2-3; D is unclear. This CDR3 has 10 amino acids. Trimming took 9 bases from V and 2 from J, leaving 3 bases between them. CDR1 WNHNN and CDR2 SYGVQD come from the germline V gene (reference sequence). The CDR3 region has the DNA TGCGCCAGTCTCACAGATACGCAGTATTTT. Translated, it gives CASLTDTQYF.

The V gene is TRBV11-2, the J gene TRBJ1-4, with TRBD1 identical over 7 bases. This CDR3 is built from 15 residues. Germline CDR1 reads SGHAT; CDR2 reads FQNNGV. The trim removed 3 bases at V and 7 bases at J, leaving 8 bases unmatched. The CDR3 DNA reads TGTGCCAGCAGCTTTTCGACAGGGCGGCTTGAAAAACTGTTTTTT. Its translation is CASSFSTGRLEKLFF.

This rearrangement joins TRBV29-1 to TRBJ1-1; 8 bases map to TRBD1. This CDR3 is built from 14 residues. After removal of 5 bases from V and 7 bases from J, the junction contained 12 bases not matched to a gene. Per germline, CDR1 SQVTM and CDR2 ANQGSEA. This CDR3 reads CSVQPQDRAGEAFF. Here the CDR3 DNA reads TGCAGCGTTCAACCCCAGGACAGGGCAGGTGAAGCTTTCTTT.

This sequence joins TRBV27 and TRBJ2-3; 9 bases are a match to TRBD2. The germline gives CDR1 MNHEY, CDR2 SMNVEV (reference sequence). Unmatched junction bases numbered 25, after V lost 6 bases and J lost 0 bases. CDR3 length: 22 residues. CDR3 region: CASRGLAGSESFQIDSTDTQYF. The DNA of the CDR3 is TGTGCCAGCAGGGGGCTAGCGGGATCAGAGAGCTTTCAGATTGATAGCACAGATACGCAGTATTTT.

This clone appeared a single time. This chain uses TRBV30 with TRBJ2-1, with TRBD1 identical over 7 bases. Germline V gene data show CDR1 as GTSNPN and CDR2 as SVGIG (reference sequence). This CDR3 is built from 14 residues. V shed 8 bases, J shed 6 bases, and the junction held 13 bases outside the gene matches. CDR3 sequence reads: CAGTGTEVGNEQFF. The DNA of the CDR3 is TGTGCCGGAACCGGGACAGAAGTGGGCAATGAGCAGTTCTTC.

The rearrangement joins TRBV6-6 to TRBJ1-5; D unclear. This CDR3 spans 13 amino acids. CDR1 is MNHNY and CDR2 is SVGAGI in the germline V gene (reference sequence). With 6 bases removed from V and 0 bases from J, the gap between germline ends came to 6 bases. The DNA of the CDR3 is TGTGCCAGCAGGAGAAATAGCAATCAGCCCCAGCATTTT. As protein: CASRRNSNQPQHF.

This chain uses TRBV6-4 with TRBJ2-7; D not resolved. This CDR3 is built from 11 residues. Germline V lookup: CDR1 MRHNA, CDR2 SNTAGT. The V and J ends lost 2 bases and 5 bases respectively, with 4 bases between them. CDR3 residues: CASSDSNEQYF. In nucleotides, the CDR3 is TGTGCCAGCAGTGACAGCAACGAGCAGTACTTC.

The V gene is TRBV4-3, the J gene TRBJ2-3; D unclear. This CDR3 is built from 21 residues. Trimming pared 4 bases from V and 0 bases from J, leaving 29 bases between. Germline V gene lookup returns CDR1 LGHNA and CDR2 YSLEER. Written as DNA, the CDR3 is TGCGCCAGCAGCCCCTCCGGTTCGTCCCCCCCCGCCCCAAGGAGCACAGATACGCAGTATTTT. Translated, it gives CASSPSGSSPPAPRSTDTQYF.

The rearrangement uses TRBV27 and TRBJ2-7; 9 bases fit TRBD1. The CDR3 has 15 residues. The germline V gene has CDR1 MNHEY and CDR2 SMNVEV (reference sequence). V was clipped by 5 bases and J by 5 bases; unmatched bases: 10. This CDR3 is CASSSGGQGLNEQYF. The DNA for the CDR3 is TGTGCCAGCAGTAGTGGAGGACAGGGGCTCAACGAGCAGTACTTC.

V gene TRBV19 combines with J gene TRBJ2-1; 11 positions agree with TRBD2. The J segment lost 2 bases and the V segment lost 4 bases, leaving 13 bases of the junction unmatched. This CDR3 region has 19 residues. CDR1 and CDR2 (germline): LNHDA, SQIVND (reference sequence). The CDR3 protein is CASSKFASGRTRPYNEQFF. The CDR3 region has the DNA TGTGCCAGTAGTAAGTTTGCTAGCGGGAGGACCCGGCCCTACAATGAGCAGTTCTTC.

The chain employs TRBV10-2 and TRBJ1-1; 8 bases agree with TRBD1. CDR1 WSHSY and CDR2 SAAADI come from the germline V gene. The CDR3 contains 16 residues. The V gene end was trimmed by 3 bases and the J gene end by 3 bases; junction bases not matched to a gene: 9. The CDR3 loop is CASSEPLRGPDTEAFF. CDR3 nucleotides: TGCGCCAGCAGTGAACCCCTCAGGGGGCCGGACACTGAAGCTTTCTTT.

V and J are TRBV19 and TRBJ2-1, with TRBD2 as a possible D gene (5 bases). Germline V gene data show CDR1 as LNHDA and CDR2 as SQIVND (reference sequence). The CDR3 is 13 amino acids. Between the trimmed V and J ends, which lost 7 bases and 5 bases, there was a span of 12 bases. CDR3 in amino acids: CASTKTRNNEQFF. The CDR3, as DNA: TGTGCCAGTACCAAAACTAGAAACAATGAGCAGTTCTTC. The full variable domain, in which reference TRBV19 and TRBJ2-1 provide the parts outside the CDR3, is DGGITQSPKYLFRKEGQNVTLSCEQNLNHDAMYWYRQDPGQGLRLIYYSQIVNDFQKGDIAEGYSVSREKKESFPLTVTSAQKNPTAFYLCASTKTRNNEQFFGPGTRLTVL.

The genes are TRBV29-1 and TRBJ2-3, with TRBD2 matching 8 bases. The CDR3 length is 14 residues. J was trimmed by 1 base and V by 5 bases; bases with no gene match: 5. Germline lookup yields CDR1 SQVTM and CDR2 ANQGSEA. For the CDR3, the DNA is TGCAGCGTTAGGACTAGCTATGGCACAGATACGCAGTATTTT. It encodes CSVRTSYGTDTQYF.

V gene TRBV28 combines with J gene TRBJ2-7, with D perhaps TRBD2 (6 bases). The CDR3 contains 17 residues. V gave up 5 bases and J gave up 3 bases, with 23 bases separating them. In germline, CDR1 is MDHEN, CDR2 SYDVKM. The CDR3 region has the DNA TGTGCCAGCAGTCCCCTGCCCCAACTAGCCAGCCTCTACGAGCAGTACTTC. It translates to CASSPLPQLASLYEQYF.

The genes are TRBV4-1 and TRBJ2-5; D uncertain. Trimming removed 2 bases at V and 4 bases at J, with 17 bases between. The CDR3 has 16 amino acids. Germline CDR1 reads MGHRA; CDR2 reads YSYEKL. CDR3: CASSQSENRPGETQYF. Written as DNA, the CDR3 is TGCGCCAGCAGCCAAAGCGAGAATAGACCGGGAGAGACCCAGTACTTC.

The J gene is TRBJ2-5, the V gene TRBV14; 11 nucleotides align to TRBD1. Trimming took 0 bases from V and 3 from J; bases not matched to a gene: 3. The germline V gene encodes CDR1 SGHDN and CDR2 FVKESK. This CDR3 has 16 residues. The chain's CDR3 is CASSQDWGQGEETQYF. CDR3 DNA: TGTGCCAGCAGCCAAGATTGGGGACAGGGGGAAGAGACCCAGTACTTC.

V usage is TRBV5-1 and J usage is TRBJ2-2, with D possibly TRBD1 on 6 matching bases. V dropped 4 bases and J dropped 2 bases, with 18 bases sitting between them. The CDR3 covers 17 residues. Germline CDR1 is SGHRS and CDR2 is YFSETQ. The CDR3 DNA is TGCGCCAGCAGCCCCAGATGGGACATAATTAACACCGGGGAGCTGTTTTTT. This codes for CASSPRWDIINTGELFF.